The 19 T cell receptor beta chains in this list originate from one sample, sequenced in a study of cytomegalovirus exposure and HLA in healthy donors. It was with 60 Vbeta and 13 Jbeta primers that the PCR ran. The table came from immunoSEQ multiplex PCR; TCRdb's copy has only in-frame clones and leaves some out. This repertoire shows under 150,000 clones, around four fifths found once; its top ten account for less than 2.5%. The source material was PBMCs. The receptors were gathered from a boy aged 2 to 10 in good health and CMV-seronegative.

This clone has just a few counts. J is TRBJ1-6 and V is TRBV7-8; 8 nucleotides agree with TRBD1. CDR3 length: 16 amino acids. Germline V gene lookup returns CDR1 SGHVS and CDR2 FQNEAQ. V lost 4 bases to trimming and J lost 8 bases; unmatched junction nucleotides: 10. The CDR3 reads CASSSRTGRSYSPLHF. The CDR3 coding sequence is TGTGCCAGCAGCTCCCGGACAGGGCGAAGCTATTCACCCCTCCACTTT.

V is TRBV5-1 and J is TRBJ2-1; maybe TRBD2 (5 bases). Looked up from germline, CDR1 is SGHRS and CDR2 is YFSETQ. This CDR3 comprises 17 residues. Trimming removed 5 bases from V and 0 bases from J, with 18 bases in between. This chain's CDR3 is CASRGSGQRVSYNEQFF. The CDR3 DNA is TGCGCCAGCAGAGGAAGCGGCCAACGGGTCTCCTACAATGAGCAGTTCTTC.

This rearrangement joins TRBV18 to TRBJ2-7; 9 nucleotides agree with TRBD1. V lost 3 bases and J lost 4; bases outside the gene matches: 10. The CDR3 covers 16 residues. Germline assignment: CDR1 KGHSH and CDR2 LQKENI. CDR3 DNA: TGTGCCAGCTCACCCCCGTTGGGACAGGGAAATTACGAGCAGTACTTC. Amino acids: CASSPPLGQGNYEQYF.

Regarding this clone: Here the CDR3 omits its conserved ending phenylalanine or tryptophan, so a read error is the likely source. This rearrangement joins TRBV7-3 to TRBJ2-7; D is unresolved. V lost 0 bases, J lost 7 bases, and 19 bases lay in between. CDR1 is SGHTA and CDR2 is FQGTGA in the germline V gene. The CDR3 runs to 16 residues. CDR3 in amino acids: CASSLTPRGRPWEQYL. The CDR3 DNA sequence: TGTGCCAGCAGCTTAACCCCCCGAGGCAGGCCGTGGGAGCAGTACCTC.

The rearrangement uses TRBV4-1 and TRBJ2-3, with 13 bases fitting TRBD2. This CDR3 comprises 15 residues. Per the germline V gene, CDR1 is MGHRA and CDR2 is YSYEKL. J lost 3 bases, V lost 5 bases, and 2 bases had no gene match. CDR3 DNA: TGCGCCAGCAGCACGGGACTAGCGGGGACAGATACGCAGTATTTT. Amino acids: CASSTGLAGTDTQYF.

This rearrangement joins TRBV5-5 to TRBJ1-3; no clear D. Germline V gene lookup returns CDR1 SGHKS and CDR2 YYEKEE (reference sequence). V was pared by 3 bases and J by 2 bases, with 18 bases between. This CDR3 has 17 residues. CDR3 nucleotide sequence: TGTGCCAGCAGCTCCACAGCGCCGCGGGGTCCTGGAAACACCATATATTTT. This gives the protein CASSSTAPRGPGNTIYF.

V gene TRBV4-1 combines with J gene TRBJ1-1; a possible D gene is TRBD1 (6 bases). This CDR3 spans 15 amino acids. V gave up 0 bases and J gave up 5 bases, with 13 bases separating them. The germline V gene has CDR1 MGHRA and CDR2 YSYEKL. The CDR3 DNA reads TGCGCCAGCAGCCAAGATGGGTGGGGGCAGACTGAAGCTTTCTTT. Its protein is CASSQDGWGQTEAFF.

V and J are TRBV19 and TRBJ1-2; the match to TRBD1 covers 7 bases. The CDR3 consists of 14 residues. CDR1 is LNHDA and CDR2 is SQIVND in the germline V gene (reference sequence). The junction had 8 bases not matched to a gene; V was cut back by 1 base and J by 9 bases. The CDR3 DNA follows: TGTGCCAGTAGTATAGGACCCGACAGGGATCGCTACACCTTC. Its protein product is CASSIGPDRDRYTF.

This sequence joins TRBV21-1 and TRBJ2-7; TRBD2, the table's D call, was not compared with the DNA. TRBV21-1 is shown as a pseudogene. This CDR3 spans 16 amino acids. The chain's CDR3 is CASSKGSSGDSYEQYF. In nucleotides, the CDR3 is TGTGCCAGCAGCAAAGGATCTAGCGGGGATTCCTACGAGCAGTACTTC.

This clone came up once. V is TRBV5-1 and J is TRBJ1-5; D is unresolved. The V end was cut by 0 bases, the J end by 1 base, with 8 bases between. The CDR3 is 15 residues long. Germline V gene data show CDR1 as SGHRS and CDR2 as YFSETQ. The CDR3 sequence: CASSLDSFSNQPQHF. The CDR3 DNA sequence: TGCGCCAGCAGCTTGGACTCTTTCAGCAATCAGCCCCAGCATTTT.

In DNA form, the CDR3 reads TGCGCCAGCAGCTTGGAAAGGGGCACGAAGACCCAGTACTTC. Amino acids: CASSLERGTKTQYF. This rearrangement joins TRBV5-1 to TRBJ2-5; D may be TRBD1 (5 bases). This CDR3 is 14 amino acids long. The V end lost 0 bases, the J end lost 6 bases, and 12 bases lay between the germline ends. Germline CDR1 SGHRS, CDR2 YFSETQ.

The chain joins TRBV6-5 to TRBJ1-4; no definite D call. The V end lost 5 bases, the J end lost 7 bases, and 14 bases lay between the germline ends. Germline assignment: CDR1 MNHEY and CDR2 SVGAGI. There are 14 residues in the CDR3. CDR3 coding DNA: TGTGCCAGCAGTCCCGACATATCAGGTGAAAAACTGTTTTTT. Its translation: CASSPDISGEKLFF.

J is TRBJ1-2 and V is TRBV23-1; 7 nucleotides match TRBD1. TRBV23-1 is recorded as an ORF, its role being uncertain. The ends lost 10 bases at V and 12 bases at J; junction bases unmatched: 26. The CDR3 consists of 16 residues. The CDR3 region has the DNA TGCGCCACGCTGCGGAGGACAGGACAGAGGGTATGGCTGGACACCTTC. Amino acid sequence: CATLRRTGQRVWLDTF.

This chain uses TRBV7-2 with TRBJ2-7; 7 positions agree with TRBD1. V dropped 3 bases and J dropped 3; count of bases not matched to a gene: 11. Germline V gives CDR1 SGHTA, CDR2 FQGNSA. The CDR3 is made up of 16 amino acids. The CDR3 region is CASSFTPRGIVYEQYF. The CDR3 DNA follows: TGTGCCAGCAGCTTTACCCCCAGGGGGATAGTCTACGAGCAGTACTTC.

The rearrangement uses TRBV11-3 and TRBJ1-5, with 8 bases fitting TRBD1. Germline assignment: CDR1 SGHNT and CDR2 YENEEA. The CDR3 is 15 amino acids. With 5 bases clipped from V and 4 bases from J, the junction kept 7 bases outside the gene matches. CDR3 amino acids: CASSPGTGANQPQHF. CDR3 DNA sequence: TGTGCCAGCAGCCCCGGGACAGGAGCTAATCAGCCCCAGCATTTT.

This sequence joins TRBV11-2 and TRBJ1-6; D unresolved. Germline CDR1 and CDR2: SGHAT and FQNNGV. The CDR3 has 14 amino acids. V gave up 6 bases and J gave up 10 bases, with 16 bases separating them. CDR3 protein: CASRMTGTLSPLHF. CDR3 coding DNA: TGTGCCAGCAGGATGACGGGAACCCTATCACCCCTCCACTTT.

Points on this clone: At one end, the junction sequence differs from germline, possibly due to a read error. The chain uses TRBV19 and TRBJ1-2; D may be TRBD1 (6 bases). CDR3 length: 11 residues. Germline V gene lookup returns CDR1 LNHDA and CDR2 SQIVND (reference sequence). The CDR3 DNA reads TGTGCCAGTGGCCCTCTGGGGGCTCGGCCCTTC. Its protein product is CASGPLGARPF. Full variable domain (outside the CDR3, taken from reference TRBV19 and TRBJ1-2): DGGITQSPKYLFRKEGQNVTLSCEQNLNHDAMYWYRQDPGQGLRLIYYSQIVNDFQKGDIAEGYSVSREKKESFPLTVTSAQKNPTAFYLCASGPLGARPFGSGTRLTVV.

This chain links TRBV5-1 with TRBJ2-7; 10 bases fit TRBD1. Per germline, CDR1 SGHRS and CDR2 YFSETQ. The CDR3 totals 14 residues. V trimming: 7 bases; J trimming: 3 bases; junction bases outside the gene matches: 7. The CDR3 sequence is CASGPGTGVYEQYF. The CDR3 DNA is TGCGCCAGCGGCCCTGGGACAGGGGTCTACGAGCAGTACTTC.

The chain recombines TRBV7-2 with TRBJ2-6; D is unclear. The V gene's germline CDR1 is SGHTA and CDR2 FQGNSA. The CDR3 has 14 residues. With 4 bases removed from V and 3 bases from J, the gap between germline ends came to 7 bases. CDR3 coding DNA: TGTGCCAGCAGCTCTCCTTTTGGGGCCAACGTCCTGACTTTC. Protein product: CASSSPFGANVLTF.